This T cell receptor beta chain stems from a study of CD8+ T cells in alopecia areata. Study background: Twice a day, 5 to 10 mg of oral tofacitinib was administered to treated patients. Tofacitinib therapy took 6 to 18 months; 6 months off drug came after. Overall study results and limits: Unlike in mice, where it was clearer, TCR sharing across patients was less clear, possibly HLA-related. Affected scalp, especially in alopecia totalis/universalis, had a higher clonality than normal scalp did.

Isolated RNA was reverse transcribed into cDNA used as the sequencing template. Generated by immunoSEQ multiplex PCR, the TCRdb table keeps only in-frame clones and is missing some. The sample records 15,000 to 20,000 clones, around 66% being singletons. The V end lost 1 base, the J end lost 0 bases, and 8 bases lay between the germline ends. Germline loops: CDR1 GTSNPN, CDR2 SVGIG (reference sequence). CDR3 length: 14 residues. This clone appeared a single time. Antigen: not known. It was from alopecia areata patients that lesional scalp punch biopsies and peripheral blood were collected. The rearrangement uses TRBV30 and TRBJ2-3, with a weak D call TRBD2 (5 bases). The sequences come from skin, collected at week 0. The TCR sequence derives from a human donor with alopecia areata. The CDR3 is CAWSDSGSTDTQYF. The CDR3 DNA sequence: TGTGCCTGGAGTGACAGCGGAAGCACAGATACGCAGTATTTT.